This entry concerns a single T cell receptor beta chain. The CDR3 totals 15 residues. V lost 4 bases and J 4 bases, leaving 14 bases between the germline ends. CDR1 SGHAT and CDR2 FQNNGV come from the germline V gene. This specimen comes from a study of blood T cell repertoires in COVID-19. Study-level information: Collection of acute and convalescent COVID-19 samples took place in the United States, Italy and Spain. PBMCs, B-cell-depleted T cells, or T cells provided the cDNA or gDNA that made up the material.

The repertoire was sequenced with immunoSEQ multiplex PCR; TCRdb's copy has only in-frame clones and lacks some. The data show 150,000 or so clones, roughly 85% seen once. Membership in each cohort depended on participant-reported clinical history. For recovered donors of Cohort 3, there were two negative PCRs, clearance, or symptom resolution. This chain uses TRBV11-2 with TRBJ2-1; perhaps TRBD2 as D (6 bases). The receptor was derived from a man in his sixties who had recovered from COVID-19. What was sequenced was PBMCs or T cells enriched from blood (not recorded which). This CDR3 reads CASSSEAGPYNEQFF. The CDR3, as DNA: TGTGCCAGCAGCTCCGAAGCGGGTCCATACAATGAGCAGTTCTTC.